Described below is a single T cell receptor beta chain sequence and its context. The antigen is not known. The time point is: week 35, safety follow-up. The vaccine gave 300 ug of a 20-mer mutant IDH1 peptide subcutaneously per dose. This specimen belongs to a study of a mutant IDH1 vaccine in newly diagnosed glioma. Turning to the study itself: The sex distribution of treated patients was about 62% male and roughly 38% female, with a mean age of around 40 years. Patients' prior therapy spanned radiotherapy, temozolomide, or both; most underwent both. V12 corresponded to week 35 and V13 to week 47.

Study observations and caveats: Vaccine-induced immune responses were detected in roughly 93% of patients.

Germline CDR1 reads MNHEY; CDR2 reads SMNVEV (reference sequence). V trimming: 6 bases; J trimming: 7 bases; junction bases outside the gene matches: 9. The CDR3 totals 15 residues. The method was immunoSEQ multiplex PCR; TCRdb's version includes in-frame clones alone and lacks a portion of them. The table lists 65,000 to 85,000 clones, more than 75% of them singletons, with roughly 2% in the top ten. Here the sequenced sample was PBMCs, taken from a glioma patient whose treatment included an IDH1 peptide vaccine. This TCR was sampled from a man younger than 45 with glioma. This chain links TRBV27 with TRBJ1-6, with TRBD1 identical over 7 bases. DNA of the CDR3: TGTGCCAGCAGAGCGGGGACAGAAGGAAATTCACCCCTCCACTTT. Translated, it gives CASRAGTEGNSPLHF.